Included here is one TCR beta chain sequence, with context. This record belongs to a study of monozygotic twins with inflammatory bowel disease. Per the germline V gene, CDR1 is MGHDK and CDR2 is SYGVNS. The CDR3 is 14 residues long. TCRdb re-analyzed the 5' RACE reads; it lists each CDR3 protein once, without DNA. The sample table includes a few hundred thousand distinct CDR3 sequences. The receptor comes from a human donor with ulcerative colitis or Crohn's disease, or a healthy co-twin of an affected twin (not recorded which). The source material was blood. This chain uses TRBV25-1 with TRBJ1-1. The CDR3 loop reads CASKADLMNTEAFF.